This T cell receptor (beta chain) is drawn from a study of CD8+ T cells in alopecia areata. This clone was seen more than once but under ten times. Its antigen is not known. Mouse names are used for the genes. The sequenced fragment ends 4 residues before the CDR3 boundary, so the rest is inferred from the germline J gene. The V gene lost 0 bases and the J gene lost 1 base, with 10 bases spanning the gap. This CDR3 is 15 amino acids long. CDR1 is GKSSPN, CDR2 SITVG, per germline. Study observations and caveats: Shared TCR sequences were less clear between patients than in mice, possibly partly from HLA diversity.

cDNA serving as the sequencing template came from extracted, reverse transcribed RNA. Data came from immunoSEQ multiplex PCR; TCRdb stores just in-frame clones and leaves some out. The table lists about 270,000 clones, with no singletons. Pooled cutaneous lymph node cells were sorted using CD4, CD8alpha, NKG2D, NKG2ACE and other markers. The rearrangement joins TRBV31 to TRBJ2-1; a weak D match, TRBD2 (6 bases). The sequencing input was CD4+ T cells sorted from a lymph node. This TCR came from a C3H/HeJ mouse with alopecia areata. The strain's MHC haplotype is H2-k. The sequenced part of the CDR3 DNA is TGTGCCTGGAGTCTGTTTGGGGGAAACTATGCT. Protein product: CAWSLFGGNYA. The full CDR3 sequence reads CAWSLFGGNYAEQFF.